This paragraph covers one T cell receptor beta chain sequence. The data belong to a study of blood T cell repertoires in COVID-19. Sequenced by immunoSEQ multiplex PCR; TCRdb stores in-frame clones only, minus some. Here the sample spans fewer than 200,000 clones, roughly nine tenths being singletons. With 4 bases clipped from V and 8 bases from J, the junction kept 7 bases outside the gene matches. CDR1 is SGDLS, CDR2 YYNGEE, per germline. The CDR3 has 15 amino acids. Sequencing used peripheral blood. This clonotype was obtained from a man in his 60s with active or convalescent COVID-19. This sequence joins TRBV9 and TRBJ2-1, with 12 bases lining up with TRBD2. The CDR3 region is CASSPRTSGEDEQFF. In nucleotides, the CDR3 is TGTGCCAGCAGCCCGCGGACTAGCGGGGAAGATGAGCAGTTCTTC.